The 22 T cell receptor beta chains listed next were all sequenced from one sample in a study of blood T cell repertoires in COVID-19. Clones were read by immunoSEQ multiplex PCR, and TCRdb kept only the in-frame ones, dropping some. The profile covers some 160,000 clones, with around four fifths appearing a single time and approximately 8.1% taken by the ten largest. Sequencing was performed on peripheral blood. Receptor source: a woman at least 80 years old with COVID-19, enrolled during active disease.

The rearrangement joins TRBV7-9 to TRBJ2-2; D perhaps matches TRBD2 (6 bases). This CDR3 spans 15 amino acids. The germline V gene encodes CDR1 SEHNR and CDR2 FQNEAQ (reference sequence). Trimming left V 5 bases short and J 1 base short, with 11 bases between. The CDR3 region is CASSPSGLNTGELFF. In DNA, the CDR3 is TGTGCCAGCAGCCCCAGCGGGTTGAACACCGGGGAGCTGTTTTTT.

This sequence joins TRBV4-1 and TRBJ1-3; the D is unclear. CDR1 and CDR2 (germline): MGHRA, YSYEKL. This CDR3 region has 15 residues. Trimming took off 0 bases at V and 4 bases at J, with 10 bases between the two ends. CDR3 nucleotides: TGCGCCAGCAGCCAAGAATGGTTGGGCGGAAACACCATATATTTT. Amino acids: CASSQEWLGGNTIYF.

CDR3 sequence (DNA): TGTGCCAGCTCCCGTCCCCCTAGCACAGATACGCAGTATTTT. This sequence encodes CASSRPPSTDTQYF. The chain recombines TRBV9 with TRBJ2-3; D uncertain. Trimming removed 7 bases from V and 0 bases from J, with 12 bases in between. The germline gives CDR1 SGDLS, CDR2 YYNGEE. The CDR3 is made up of 14 amino acids. The whole variable domain, remainder taken from reference TRBV9 and TRBJ2-3, is DSGVTQTPKHLITATGQRVTLRCSPRSGDLSVYWYQQSLDQGLQFLIQYYNGEERAKGNILERFSAQQFPDLHSELNLSSLELGDSALYFCASSRPPSTDTQYFGPGTRLTVL.

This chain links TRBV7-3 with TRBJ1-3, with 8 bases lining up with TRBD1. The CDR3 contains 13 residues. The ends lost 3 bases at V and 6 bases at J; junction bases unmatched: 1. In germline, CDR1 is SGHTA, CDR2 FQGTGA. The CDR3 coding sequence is TGTGCCAGCAGCTTGGACAGGGAAAACACCATATATTTT. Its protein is CASSLDRENTIYF.

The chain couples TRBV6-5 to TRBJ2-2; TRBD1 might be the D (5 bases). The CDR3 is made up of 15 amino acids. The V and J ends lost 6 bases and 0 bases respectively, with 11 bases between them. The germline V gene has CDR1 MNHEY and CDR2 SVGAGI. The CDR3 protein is CASSSGQANTGELFF. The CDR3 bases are TGTGCCAGCAGCTCCGGACAAGCGAACACCGGGGAGCTGTTTTTT.

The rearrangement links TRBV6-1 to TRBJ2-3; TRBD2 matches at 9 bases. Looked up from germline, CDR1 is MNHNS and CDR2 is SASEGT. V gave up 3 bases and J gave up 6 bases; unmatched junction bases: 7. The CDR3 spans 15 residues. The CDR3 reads CASSEISGSGDTQYF. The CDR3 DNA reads TGTGCCAGCAGTGAGATTAGCGGGAGTGGGGATACGCAGTATTTT.

Here the CDR3 DNA reads TGTGCCAGCAGTTTATTAGAGCAGTACTTC. Encoded protein: CASSLLEQYF. The V call is TRBV28, the J call TRBJ2-7; no definite D call. The CDR3 is 10 residues long. Trimming cost V 1 base and J 7 bases, with 2 bases left between them. CDR1 and CDR2 from the germline V gene are MDHEN and SYDVKM.

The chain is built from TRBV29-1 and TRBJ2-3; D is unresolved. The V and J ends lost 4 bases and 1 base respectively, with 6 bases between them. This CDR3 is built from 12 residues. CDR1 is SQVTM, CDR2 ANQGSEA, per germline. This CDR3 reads CSVVVGTDTQYF. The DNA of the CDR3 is TGCAGCGTTGTCGTCGGCACAGATACGCAGTATTTT.

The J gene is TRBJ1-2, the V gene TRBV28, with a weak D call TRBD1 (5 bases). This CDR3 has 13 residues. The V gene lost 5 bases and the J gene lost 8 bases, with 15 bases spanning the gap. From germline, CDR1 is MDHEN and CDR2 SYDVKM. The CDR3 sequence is CASSPGGERGYTF. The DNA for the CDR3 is TGTGCCAGCAGTCCGGGGGGGGAGAGAGGCTACACCTTC.

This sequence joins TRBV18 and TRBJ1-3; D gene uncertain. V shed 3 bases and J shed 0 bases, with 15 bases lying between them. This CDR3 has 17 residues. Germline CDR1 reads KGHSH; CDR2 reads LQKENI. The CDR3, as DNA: TGTGCCAGCTCACCCGATGGGTACGGGGACTCTGGAAACACCATATATTTT. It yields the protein CASSPDGYGDSGNTIYF.

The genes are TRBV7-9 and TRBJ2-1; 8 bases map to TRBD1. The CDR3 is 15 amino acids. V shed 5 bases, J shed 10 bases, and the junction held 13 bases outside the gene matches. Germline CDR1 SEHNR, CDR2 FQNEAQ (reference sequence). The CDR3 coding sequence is TGTGCCAGCAGCCCCATCGGGGGACAGGAGCGGGAGCAGTTCTTC. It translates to CASSPIGGQEREQFF.

Here the CDR3 reads CASSPNAGPNTIYF. The CDR3 DNA follows: TGTGCCAGCAGCCCGAATGCGGGGCCCAACACCATATATTTT. This rearrangement joins TRBV6-5 to TRBJ1-3; weak D call: TRBD1 (5 bases). Germline-derived CDR1 and CDR2 are MNHEY and SVGAGI. The V end was cut by 6 bases, the J end by 7 bases, with 16 bases between. This CDR3 is 14 amino acids long.

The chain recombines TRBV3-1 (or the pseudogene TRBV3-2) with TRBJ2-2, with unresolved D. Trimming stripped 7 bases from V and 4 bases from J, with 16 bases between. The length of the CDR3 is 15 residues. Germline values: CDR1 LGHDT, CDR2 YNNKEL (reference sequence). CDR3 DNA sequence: TGTGCCAGCACCCCCTCTGGAGTAGCCACCGGGGAGCTGTTTTTT. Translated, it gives CASTPSGVATGELFF.

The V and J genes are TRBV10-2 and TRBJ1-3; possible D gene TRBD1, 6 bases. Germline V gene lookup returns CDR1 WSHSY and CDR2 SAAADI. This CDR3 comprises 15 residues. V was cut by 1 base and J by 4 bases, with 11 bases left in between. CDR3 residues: CASSELGRGGNTIYF. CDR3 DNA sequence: TGCGCCAGCAGTGAGTTGGGCAGGGGAGGAAACACCATATATTTT.

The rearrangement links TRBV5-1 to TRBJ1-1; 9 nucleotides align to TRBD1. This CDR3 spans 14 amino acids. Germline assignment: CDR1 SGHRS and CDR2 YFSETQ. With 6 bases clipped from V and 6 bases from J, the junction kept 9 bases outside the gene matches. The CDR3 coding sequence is TGCGCCAGCACTAGGGACAGGGATTGGTCTGAAGCTTTCTTT. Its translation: CASTRDRDWSEAFF.

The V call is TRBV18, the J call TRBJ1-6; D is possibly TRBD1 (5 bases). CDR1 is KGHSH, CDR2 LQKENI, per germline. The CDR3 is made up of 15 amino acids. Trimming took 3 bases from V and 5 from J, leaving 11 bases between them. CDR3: CASSPKRQNNSPLHF. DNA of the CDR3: TGTGCCAGCTCACCGAAAAGACAGAATAATTCACCCCTCCACTTT.

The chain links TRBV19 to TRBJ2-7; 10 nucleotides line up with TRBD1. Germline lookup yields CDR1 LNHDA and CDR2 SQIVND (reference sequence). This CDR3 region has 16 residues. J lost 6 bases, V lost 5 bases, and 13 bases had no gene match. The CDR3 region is CASSPANRDRGSEQYF. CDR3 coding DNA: TGTGCCAGTAGTCCAGCCAACCGGGACAGGGGATCCGAGCAGTACTTC.

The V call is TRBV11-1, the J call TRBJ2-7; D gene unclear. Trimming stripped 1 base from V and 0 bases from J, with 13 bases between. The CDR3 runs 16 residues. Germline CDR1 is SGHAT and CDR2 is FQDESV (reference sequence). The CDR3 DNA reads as TGTGCCAGCAGCTTAGGGGTCCAGGTCAGCTCCTACGAGCAGTACTTC. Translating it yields CASSLGVQVSSYEQYF.

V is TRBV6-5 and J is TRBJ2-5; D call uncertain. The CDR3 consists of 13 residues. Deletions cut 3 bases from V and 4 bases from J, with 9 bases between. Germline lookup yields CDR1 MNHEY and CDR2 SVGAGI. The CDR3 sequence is CASSYISRETQYF. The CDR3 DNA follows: TGTGCCAGCAGTTATATATCTCGAGAGACCCAGTACTTC.

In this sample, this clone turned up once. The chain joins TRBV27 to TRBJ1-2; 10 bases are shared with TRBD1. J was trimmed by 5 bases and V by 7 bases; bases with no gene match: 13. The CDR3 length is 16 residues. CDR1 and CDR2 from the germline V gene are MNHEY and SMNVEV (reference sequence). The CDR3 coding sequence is TGTGCCAGCAAGAGAACCCCCGGGACAGGGGAGTATGGCTACACCTTC. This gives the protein CASKRTPGTGEYGYTF.

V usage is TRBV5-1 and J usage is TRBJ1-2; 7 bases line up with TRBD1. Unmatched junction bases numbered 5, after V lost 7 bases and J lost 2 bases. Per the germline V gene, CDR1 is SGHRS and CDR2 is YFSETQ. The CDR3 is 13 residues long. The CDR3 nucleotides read TGCGCCAGCGGGGACAGAGAAAACTATGGCTACACCTTC. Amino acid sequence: CASGDRENYGYTF.

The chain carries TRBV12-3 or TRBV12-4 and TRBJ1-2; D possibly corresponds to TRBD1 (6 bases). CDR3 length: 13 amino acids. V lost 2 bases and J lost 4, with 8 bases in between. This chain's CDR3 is CASSLRGGYGYTF. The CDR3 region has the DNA TGTGCCAGCAGTTTACGAGGGGGCTATGGCTACACCTTC.